The 4 T cell receptor beta chains below all came from one sample that was sequenced in a study of blood T cell repertoires in COVID-19 (dated by TCRdb to between 2020 and 2021). The library was built by means of the immunoSEQ multiplex PCR assay. What TCRdb holds here is the immuneACCESS table cut down to in-frame rearrangements. Part of the clones is not present; checked against another copy, under half of the missing clones reflect an unresolved V gene, and the others are unexplained. Within this sample are 150,000 or so clones, with approximately 92% of them counted one time only. The ten largest clones take up around an eighth of the sample. Sequenced material: peripheral blood. These receptors all stem from a man younger than 30 with COVID-19, enrolled during active disease.

The chain is built from TRBV15 and TRBJ1-2; 8 bases match TRBD1. The CDR3 has 14 amino acids. The junction had 7 bases not matched to a gene; V was cut back by 2 bases and J by 8 bases. Per germline, CDR1 LNHNV and CDR2 YYDKDF (reference sequence). CDR3 loop: CATSRPTGGQGYTF. For the CDR3, the DNA is TGTGCCACCAGCAGACCTACAGGGGGTCAAGGCTACACCTTC.

This chain joins TRBV6-2 or TRBV6-3 and TRBJ1-1; D may be TRBD1 (5 bases). The germline gives CDR1 MNHEY, CDR2 SVGEGT. This CDR3 comprises 13 residues. Trimming took off 5 bases at V and 1 base at J, with 8 bases between the two ends. The CDR3 loop is CASSRGQNTEAFF. CDR3 nucleotide sequence: TGTGCCAGCAGTCGCGGACAGAACACTGAAGCTTTCTTT.

V gene TRBV7-6 combines with J gene TRBJ2-6, with 10 bases that match TRBD1. The CDR3 is 18 amino acids. V lost 4 bases and J lost 2; bases outside the gene matches: 8. The germline CDR1 and CDR2 sequences are SGHVS and FNYEAQ. The CDR3 loop is CASSSIMTGGAGANVLTF. CDR3 coding DNA: TGTGCCAGCAGCTCGATCATGACAGGGGGCGCTGGGGCCAACGTCCTGACTTTC.

The rearrangement links TRBV28 to TRBJ1-2; no clear D gene. The CDR3 runs 13 residues. The germline V gene has CDR1 MDHEN and CDR2 SYDVKM. Trimming shortened V by 3 bases and J by 4 bases, and 9 bases separated the two germline ends. CDR3 in amino acids: CASSLPEPYGYTF. As DNA, the CDR3 is TGTGCCAGCAGTTTGCCGGAGCCCTATGGCTACACCTTC.